The 18 T cell receptor beta chains reported below all come from one sample, sequenced in a study of blood T cell repertoires in COVID-19. Assay: immunoSEQ multiplex PCR; the TCRdb copy retains only in-frame clones and omits some. The sample includes 140,000 to 150,000 clones, more than 80% of them seen just once. The specimen was PBMCs or T cells enriched from blood (not recorded which). These receptor sequences come from a man over 45 who had recovered from COVID-19.

This clone was observed a few times. The chain carries TRBV7-2 and TRBJ1-1; the match to TRBD1 covers 9 bases. The V gene's germline CDR1 is SGHTA and CDR2 FQGNSA. V was pared by 3 bases and J by 0 bases, with 8 bases of the junction left unmatched. This CDR3 region has 17 residues. CDR3 region: CASSFGLGQGLNTEAFF. CDR3 DNA sequence: TGTGCCAGCAGCTTTGGGCTAGGACAGGGGTTGAACACTGAAGCTTTCTTT.

CDR3 in DNA: TGTGCCAGTAACTTAGGAGGGGTACTTTCACCCCTCCACTTT. Its translation: CASNLGGVLSPLHF. The V and J genes are TRBV19 and TRBJ1-6, with D possibly being TRBD1 (5 bases). Trimming took 7 bases from V and 9 from J, leaving 16 bases between them. The germline V gene encodes CDR1 LNHDA and CDR2 SQIVND (reference sequence). This CDR3 region has 14 residues.

J is TRBJ1-1 and V is TRBV28; the match to TRBD1 covers 8 bases. V shed 5 bases and J 5 bases; nucleotides not matched to a gene: 10. The CDR3 totals 15 residues. Germline V CDR1 and CDR2: MDHEN, SYDVKM. The CDR3 loop reads CASSLTGGRGTEAFF. The CDR3 region has the DNA TGTGCCAGCAGTCTTACAGGGGGTCGGGGTACTGAAGCTTTCTTT.

This rearrangement joins TRBV5-1 to TRBJ2-7; 9 positions match TRBD2. CDR1 and CDR2 from the germline V gene are SGHRS and YFSETQ. The CDR3 spans 15 residues. With 4 bases clipped from V and 5 bases from J, the junction kept 10 bases outside the gene matches. In DNA, the CDR3 is TGCGCCAGCAGCCCTGTAGCGGGAGCCCTGCACGAGCAGTACTTC. Residues: CASSPVAGALHEQYF.

V is TRBV14 and J is TRBJ1-2; 7 bases are a match to TRBD1. The CDR3 extends over 15 amino acids. The germline CDR1 and CDR2 sequences are SGHDN and FVKESK. With 3 bases clipped from V and 5 bases from J, the junction kept 9 bases outside the gene matches. For the CDR3, the DNA is TGTGCCAGCAGCCATCGACAGGGAACGTTATATGGCTACACCTTC. Translated, it gives CASSHRQGTLYGYTF.

The CDR3, as DNA: TGTGCCAGCAGCTCCCCCCGTCGACAGGGTCCCCAGACCTACACCTTC. Translation: CASSSPRRQGPQTYTF. The J gene is TRBJ1-2, the V gene TRBV11-2; 7 positions agree with TRBD1. Germline V lookup: CDR1 SGHAT, CDR2 FQNNGV. The V segment lost 4 bases and the J segment 10 bases; nucleotides outside the gene matches: 18. The CDR3 runs 16 residues.

This clone was found once. The rearrangement links TRBV7-3 to TRBJ1-4; D might be TRBD1 (6 bases). Deletions cut 5 bases from V and 6 bases from J, with 19 bases between. This CDR3 is 16 amino acids long. Germline V gene sequence: CDR1 SGHTA, CDR2 FQGTGA. DNA of the CDR3: TGTGCCAGCAGCACTCGCGCCAGGGGAGGGGATGAAAAACTGTTTTTT. It is translated as CASSTRARGGDEKLFF.

Concerning this clone itself: The sample has other DNA sequences that encode this CDR3 too. This chain connects TRBV9 to TRBJ1-1; 8 bases are shared with TRBD1. In germline, CDR1 is SGDLS, CDR2 YYNGEE. The CDR3 extends over 13 amino acids. V gave up 0 bases and J gave up 5 bases; unmatched junction bases: 0. CDR3 residues: CASSVGQGTEAFF. The CDR3 bases are TGTGCCAGCAGCGTAGGACAGGGGACTGAAGCTTTCTTT.

This clone was seen more than once but under ten times. The chain uses TRBV5-4 and TRBJ2-7; D might be TRBD1 (6 bases). Germline V gives CDR1 SGHNT, CDR2 YYREEE (reference sequence). The V and J ends lost 6 bases and 6 bases respectively, with 25 bases between them. CDR3 length equals 16 residues. The CDR3 is CASNMVGAPNLVEQYF. In DNA form, the CDR3 reads TGTGCCAGCAATATGGTGGGGGCGCCGAACCTCGTCGAGCAGTACTTC.

This clone was picked up one time. The chain uses TRBV27 and TRBJ2-1; TRBD2 aligns across 10 bases. Germline V gene lookup returns CDR1 MNHEY and CDR2 SMNVEV (reference sequence). The CDR3 loop spans 15 amino acids. V lost 8 bases and J lost 7; bases outside the gene matches: 11. The CDR3 DNA reads as TGTGCCAGCTCTTCAGCGGGAGGGAAGAGGAATGAGCAGTTCTTC. It codes for CASSSAGGKRNEQFF.

The rearrangement uses TRBV7-6 and TRBJ2-7, with D hard to call. Looked up from germline, CDR1 is SGHVS and CDR2 is FNYEAQ. V was clipped by 2 bases and J by 0 bases, with 11 bases between them. The CDR3 totals 15 residues. The CDR3 nucleotides read TGTGCCAGCAGCTTAACCCCCCGCGACTCCTACGAGCAGTACTTC. It specifies CASSLTPRDSYEQYF.

The chain links TRBV18 to TRBJ2-2, with 11 bases identical to TRBD1. CDR3 length equals 17 residues. The J segment lost 2 bases and the V segment lost 1 base, leaving 3 bases of the junction unmatched. CDR1 and CDR2 (germline): KGHSH, LQKENI. For the CDR3, the DNA is TGTGCCAGCTCACCACTCGGGACAGGGGGTAACACCGGGGAGCTGTTTTTT. Residues: CASSPLGTGGNTGELFF.

The chain carries TRBV5-6 and TRBJ2-1; 7 bases map to TRBD1. The CDR3 runs to 13 residues. Germline CDR1 and CDR2: SGHDT and YYEEEE. J lost 9 bases, V lost 2 bases, and 5 bases had no gene match. The chain's CDR3 is CASSLIRGTEQFF. DNA of the CDR3: TGTGCCAGCAGCTTAATCAGGGGGACTGAGCAGTTCTTC.

CDR3 sequence (DNA): TGCAGTGCCCCGCGAGGGGGCGAGCAGTACTTC. Translating gives CSAPRGGEQYF. J is TRBJ2-7 and V is TRBV20-1; TRBD1 might be the D (6 bases). The V gene lost 6 bases and the J gene lost 6 bases, with 12 bases spanning the gap. This CDR3 has 11 amino acids. Germline values: CDR1 DFQATT, CDR2 SNEGSKA (reference sequence).

This clone appeared a few times. J is TRBJ1-2 and V is TRBV28; D is ambiguous. This CDR3 is built from 14 residues. Trimming stripped 5 bases from V and 6 bases from J, with 16 bases between. Germline CDR1 and CDR2: MDHEN and SYDVKM. In DNA form, the CDR3 reads TGTGCCAGCAGTGCCGCCTGGACGGGAGATGGCTACACCTTC. The encoded protein is CASSAAWTGDGYTF.

The gene calls are TRBV18 and TRBJ2-1; the match to TRBD2 covers 11 bases. Looked up from germline, CDR1 is KGHSH and CDR2 is LQKENI. The junction had 7 bases not matched to a gene; V was cut back by 0 bases and J by 9 bases. The CDR3 runs 16 residues. This CDR3 reads CASSPPVAGGRGEQFF. The CDR3 nucleotides are TGTGCCAGCTCACCACCTGTAGCGGGGGGGCGTGGTGAGCAGTTCTTC.

V and J are TRBV7-9 and TRBJ1-1, with 7 positions matching TRBD1. CDR3 size: 15 residues. After removal of 4 bases from V and 4 bases from J, the junction contained 9 bases not matched to a gene. Germline lookup yields CDR1 SEHNR and CDR2 FQNEAQ (reference sequence). CDR3: CASSSQGQIRTEAFF. CDR3 sequence (DNA): TGTGCCAGCAGCTCCCAGGGACAGATCCGCACTGAAGCTTTCTTT. Full variable domain (outside the CDR3, taken from reference TRBV7-9 and TRBJ1-1): DTGVSQNPRHKITKRGQNVTFRCDPISEHNRLYWYRQTLGQGPEFLTYFQNEAQLEKSRLLSDRFSAERPKGSFSTLEIQRTEQGDSAMYLCASSSQGQIRTEAFFGQGTRLTVV.

V usage is TRBV5-4 and J usage is TRBJ1-1; D remains unclear. The CDR3 totals 13 residues. V was cut by 2 bases and J by 4 bases, with 9 bases left in between. CDR1 is SGHNT and CDR2 is YYREEE in the germline V gene (reference sequence). CDR3 nucleotide sequence: TGTGCCAGCAGCTTCCGGGGAGGCACTGAAGCTTTCTTT. Translated, it gives CASSFRGGTEAFF.